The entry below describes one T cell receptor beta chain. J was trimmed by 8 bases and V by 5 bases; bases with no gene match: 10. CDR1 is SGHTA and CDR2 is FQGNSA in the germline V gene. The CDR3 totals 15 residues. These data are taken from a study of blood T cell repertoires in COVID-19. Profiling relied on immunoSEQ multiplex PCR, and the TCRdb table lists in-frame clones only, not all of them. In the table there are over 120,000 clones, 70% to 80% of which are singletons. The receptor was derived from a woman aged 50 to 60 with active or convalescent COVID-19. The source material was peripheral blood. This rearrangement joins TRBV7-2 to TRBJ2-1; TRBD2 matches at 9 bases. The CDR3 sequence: CASSGAGGPYDEQFF. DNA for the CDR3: TGTGCCAGCAGCGGTGCGGGGGGGCCATACGATGAGCAGTTCTTC.